Shown below are 24 T cell receptor beta chains from a single sample sequenced in a study of response to subunit inactivated influenza vaccine. TCRdb analysed the RT-PCR reads with MiXCR anew, one entry per CDR3 protein. Here the sample spans 250,000 to 350,000 distinct CDR3 sequences, approximately 20% being singletons. The sample consisted of PBMCs from blood, taken 21 months after vaccination. These receptors originate from a man between 50 and 70 years old who received an inactivated influenza vaccine.

The chain is built from TRBV10-3 and TRBJ2-7; no definite D call. Trimming took off 3 bases at V and 0 bases at J, with 12 bases between the two ends. CDR1 is ENHRY and CDR2 is SYGVKD in the germline V gene. The CDR3 extends over 15 amino acids. The CDR3 nucleotides are TGTGCCATCAGTGATAGTCTGCTAACCTCCTACGAGCAGTACTTC. Protein sequence: CAISDSLLTSYEQYF.

The chain has TRBV25-1 and TRBJ2-3, with 9 bases matching TRBD1. The V segment lost 0 bases and the J segment 2 bases; nucleotides outside the gene matches: 12. The CDR3 loop spans 19 amino acids. In germline, CDR1 is MGHDK, CDR2 SYGVNS. The DNA of the CDR3 is TGTGCCAGCAGTGAATACCCGACAGGGGGATTAGCTCTCACAGATACGCAGTATTTT. Amino acid sequence: CASSEYPTGGLALTDTQYF.

This clonotype was seen a single time. The chain combines TRBV18 with TRBJ2-4; 10 nucleotides align to TRBD1. Germline values: CDR1 KGHSH, CDR2 LQKENI. The trim removed 2 bases at V and 6 bases at J, leaving 4 bases unmatched. The CDR3 has 15 residues. The CDR3 DNA reads as TGTGCCAGCTCACCAGACCGGGACAGGGGAAACATTCAGTACTTC. This codes for CASSPDRDRGNIQYF.

This sequence joins TRBV4-1 and TRBJ1-5, with D possibly TRBD1 on 5 matching bases. This CDR3 region has 16 residues. V was pared by 0 bases and J by 9 bases, with 18 bases between. Germline V CDR1 and CDR2: MGHRA, YSYEKL. CDR3 DNA sequence: TGCGCCAGCAGCCAAGAGGCCAGGGCCGTCACTCGGCCCCAGCATTTT. This gives the protein CASSQEARAVTRPQHF.

This clonotype came up a few times. This rearrangement joins TRBV11-2 to TRBJ1-1; TRBD1 agrees at 10 bases. Germline V CDR1 and CDR2: SGHAT, FQNNGV. CDR3 size: 14 residues. J gave up 7 bases and V 5 bases, and 7 bases lay outside the gene matches. The CDR3 is CASSPRTGGGEAFF. The CDR3 DNA reads as TGTGCCAGCAGCCCCCGGACAGGGGGGGGTGAAGCTTTCTTT.

Comment on this clonotype: Germline and junction disagree at one end, which may indicate a read error. V is TRBV30 and J is TRBJ1-1, with D perhaps matching TRBD1 (5 bases). In germline, CDR1 is GTSNPN, CDR2 SVGIG (reference sequence). This CDR3 contains 13 residues. As DNA, the CDR3 is TGTACCTGGAGTCCCCAGGGTGACACTGAAGCTTTCTTT. It specifies CTWSPQGDTEAFF.

This clonotype showed up just a few times. The CDR3 loop reads CASSPRAGQYNEQFF. CDR3 bases: TGTGCCAGCAGTCCACGGGCGGGCCAGTACAATGAGCAGTTCTTC. The chain links TRBV28 to TRBJ2-1, with D perhaps TRBD2 (5 bases). CDR3 size: 15 residues. With 5 bases removed from V and 4 bases from J, the gap between germline ends came to 15 bases. CDR1 and CDR2 from the germline V gene are MDHEN and SYDVKM.

This clonotype has more than one count but fewer than ten. V and J are TRBV5-1 and TRBJ1-2; unclear D gene. CDR1 and CDR2 from the germline V gene are SGHRS and YFSETQ. The ends were cut back, 4 bases at V and 7 bases at J, with 14 bases in the middle. This CDR3 comprises 13 residues. CDR3 in amino acids: CASSPVLTGGYTF. The CDR3 region has the DNA TGCGCCAGCAGCCCGGTTTTGACGGGTGGCTACACCTTC. Variable domain in full (rest from reference TRBV5-1 and TRBJ1-2): KAGVTQTPRYLIKTRGQQVTLSCSPISGHRSVSWYQQTPGQGLQFLFEYFSETQRNKGNFPGRFSGRQFSNSRSEMNVSTLELGDSALYLCASSPVLTGGYTFGSGTRLTVV.

This clonotype showed up just a few times. The rearrangement joins TRBV10-3 to TRBJ2-1; no firm D call. Per the germline V gene, CDR1 is ENHRY and CDR2 is SYGVKD. V lost 8 bases to trimming and J lost 9 bases, with 11 bases between them. This CDR3 comprises 11 residues. The CDR3 loop reads CAIQTPSEQFF. The CDR3 nucleotides are TGTGCCATCCAGACCCCCAGTGAGCAGTTCTTC.

This clonotype was found a few times. The chain is built from TRBV6-5 and TRBJ1-3; 9 bases line up with TRBD1. CDR1 MNHEY and CDR2 SVGAGI come from the germline V gene. The V gene end was trimmed by 0 bases and the J gene end by 0 bases; junction bases not matched to a gene: 3. CDR3 size: 17 residues. The CDR3 loop is CASSYSGQGVSGNTIYF. The CDR3 DNA is TGTGCCAGCAGTTACTCGGGACAGGGAGTCTCTGGAAACACCATATATTTT.

The chain recombines TRBV7-2 with TRBJ2-1, with D tentatively TRBD1 (6 bases). The CDR3 has 12 residues. The V gene's germline CDR1 is SGHTA and CDR2 FQGNSA. V lost 5 bases to trimming and J lost 9 bases, with 11 bases between them. CDR3 nucleotide sequence: TGTGCCAGCAGCCCCGACAGGAGTGAGCAGTTCTTC. Protein: CASSPDRSEQFF.

The chain couples TRBV2 to TRBJ2-7; 7 positions agree with TRBD2. Germline assignment: CDR1 SNHLY and CDR2 FYNNEI. Germline trimming cut 6 bases from V and 2 bases from J; bases unmatched to any gene: 7. CDR3 length: 14 amino acids. The CDR3 region is CASRRGGRPYEQYF. The DNA for the CDR3 is TGTGCCAGCAGACGAGGCGGGAGACCCTACGAGCAGTACTTC.

This clonotype was seen a few times. The chain links TRBV7-6 to TRBJ2-2; D tentatively reads TRBD1 or TRBD2 (5 bases each). Germline assignment: CDR1 SGHVS and CDR2 FNYEAQ. Trimming removed 0 bases from V and 4 bases from J, with 9 bases in between. The length of the CDR3 is 15 residues. The CDR3 here is CASSLARAGTGELFF. Written as DNA, the CDR3 is TGTGCCAGCAGCTTAGCCAGGGCGGGCACCGGGGAGCTGTTTTTT.

This clonotype turned up a few times. The V call is TRBV6-5, the J call TRBJ1-6; 7 bases line up with TRBD1. The germline V gene encodes CDR1 MNHEY and CDR2 SVGAGI. After removal of 2 bases from V and 1 base from J, the junction contained 8 bases not matched to a gene. The CDR3 has 18 residues. CDR3 nucleotides: TGTGCCAGCAGTTACGCCCCGGGACAGAAATCCTATAATTCACCCCTCCACTTT. Translation gives CASSYAPGQKSYNSPLHF.

This clonotype was recorded a few times. The chain employs TRBV4-3 and TRBJ2-1; 7 nucleotides match TRBD2. With V trimmed by 3 bases and J by 6 bases, 14 bases remained unmatched. The CDR3 contains 17 residues. Germline V lookup: CDR1 LGHNA, CDR2 YSLEER. The CDR3 loop reads CASSHAPLAEPSNEQFF. Here the CDR3 DNA reads TGCGCCAGCAGCCATGCCCCCCTAGCGGAACCTTCCAATGAGCAGTTCTTC.

The chain employs TRBV4-2 and TRBJ2-3; TRBD2 might be the D (6 bases). Germline-derived CDR1 and CDR2 are LGHNA and YNFKEQ. The germline V and J ends were trimmed by 0 bases and 4 bases, with 11 bases remaining between them. The CDR3 is 15 residues long. The chain's CDR3 is CASSQEGGSPDTQYF. CDR3 coding DNA: TGTGCCAGCAGCCAAGAGGGGGGTAGCCCAGATACGCAGTATTTT.

The chain employs TRBV3-1 and TRBJ2-5; possible D gene TRBD2, 6 bases. CDR1 is LGHDT, CDR2 YNNKEL, per germline (reference sequence). The CDR3 has 16 amino acids. V lost 4 bases to trimming and J lost 2 bases, with 17 bases between them. The chain's CDR3 is CASSPRDSGTQETQYF. The CDR3 DNA follows: TGTGCCAGCAGCCCCCGCGATAGCGGAACACAAGAGACCCAGTACTTC.

This clonotype appeared a few times. This chain links TRBV12-3 or TRBV12-4 with TRBJ1-5; weak D call: TRBD1 (6 bases). V was clipped by 3 bases and J by 6 bases, with 12 bases between them. This CDR3 has 14 amino acids. The CDR3 protein is CASSLMGGPQPQHF. The CDR3 DNA is TGTGCCAGCAGTTTGATGGGGGGCCCTCAGCCCCAGCATTTT.

The chain employs TRBV28 and TRBJ1-1; TRBD1 might be the D (6 bases). The V gene lost 3 bases and the J gene lost 4 bases, with 9 bases spanning the gap. Germline assignment: CDR1 MDHEN and CDR2 SYDVKM. This CDR3 spans 13 amino acids. The CDR3 DNA reads TGTGCCAGCAGTTTGAAAGGGGGCACTGAAGCTTTCTTT. It is translated as CASSLKGGTEAFF.

There are a few counts of this clonotype. The chain has TRBV12-3 or TRBV12-4 and TRBJ2-1; 15 bases map to TRBD2. The length of the CDR3 is 19 residues. V lost 5 bases, J lost 7 bases, and 15 bases stayed unmatched. The CDR3 protein is CASSHSGLAGGTEVNEQFF. CDR3 DNA: TGTGCCAGCAGTCATTCGGGACTAGCGGGGGGAACCGAGGTTAATGAGCAGTTCTTC.

The chain links TRBV18 to TRBJ2-7; the match to TRBD2 covers 9 bases. Germline lookup yields CDR1 KGHSH and CDR2 LQKENI. Trimming removed 0 bases from V and 4 bases from J; junction bases left unmatched: 10. The CDR3 spans 17 residues. CDR3 in DNA: TGTGCCAGCTCACCACCGTGGACTCAGCGGGAGGATTACGAGCAGTACTTC. As protein: CASSPPWTQREDYEQYF.

There are a few counts of this clonotype. The V and J genes are TRBV19 and TRBJ1-2, with D possibly matching TRBD1 (5 bases). With 5 bases removed from V and 4 bases from J, the gap between germline ends came to 8 bases. CDR1 is LNHDA and CDR2 is SQIVND in the germline V gene (reference sequence). This CDR3 has 12 residues. CDR3 residues: CASSGGLYGYTF. The CDR3 DNA follows: TGTGCCAGTAGTGGGGGACTCTATGGCTACACCTTC.

The chain employs TRBV9 and TRBJ2-7; D is perhaps TRBD2 (7 bases). The V gene lost 4 bases and the J gene lost 7 bases, with 21 bases spanning the gap. This CDR3 has 15 residues. The germline V gene encodes CDR1 SGDLS and CDR2 YYNGEE. The CDR3 coding sequence is TGTGCCAGCAGCCCCCGGGGGGCGGGAGCTTATGAGCAGTACTTC. Protein: CASSPRGAGAYEQYF.

This clonotype was counted only a few times. The J gene is TRBJ2-7, the V gene TRBV20-1; D may be TRBD2 (5 bases). The germline CDR1 and CDR2 sequences are DFQATT and SNEGSKA (reference sequence). The CDR3 is 13 residues long. V lost 2 bases to trimming and J lost 3 bases, with 11 bases between them. The CDR3 spells CSARPSSLYEQYF. CDR3 coding DNA: TGCAGTGCTAGACCTAGCAGCCTCTACGAGCAGTACTTC.